The sequence of this T cell receptor (beta chain) was determined in a study of T cell repertoires in cytomegalovirus infection. Study details: From public TCR beta signatures came an indication of both CMV infection and matching HLA type.

Trimming pared 6 bases from V and 4 bases from J, leaving 12 bases between. This CDR3 is built from 12 residues. Germline V gives CDR1 DFQATT, CDR2 SNEGSKA (reference sequence). One entry per CDR3 protein, called by TCRdb with MiXCR from the reads. There are about 270,000 distinct CDR3 sequences in the sample; 20% to 25% occur only once, and under 25% lies in the top ten. This clonotype has a handful of counts. Its antigen is unknown. Source: cultured PBMCs, taken from culture after CMV antigen stimulation. The rearrangement uses TRBV20-1 and TRBJ1-1, with D possibly matching TRBD1 (5 bases). The clonotype originates from a human donor in good health (CMV status not recorded). Some clones in this sample may be carry-over from other donors' samples. CDR3 sequence (DNA): TGCAGTGCAACCCGAGGGGCCACTGAAGCTTTCTTT. Its translation: CSATRGATEAFF.